This TCR beta chain was sequenced during a study of T cell responses to AZD1222 COVID-19 vaccine. With respect to this clone: Its antigen is as yet unknown.

Study observations and caveats: Reportedly, close to half of spike-specific TCRs are directed against unmutated variant regions.

Trimming cost V 6 bases and J 6 bases, with 10 bases left between them. The CDR3 loop spans 12 amino acids. Germline V lookup: CDR1 MNHEY, CDR2 SVGAGI. Pooled samples include second doses given at about 4 or 12 weeks. Using immunoSEQ multiplex PCR, the repertoire was profiled, and TCRdb retains in-frame clones only, with some absent. The table has about 130,000 clones, roughly 87% seen once. This receptor was taken from an adult who received the AZD1222 COVID-19 vaccine. The chain uses TRBV6-5 and TRBJ2-3; D is unclear. This specimen consisted of peripheral blood, obtained 28 days after the second AZD1222 dose. This CDR3 is CASRNIGDTQYF. The CDR3 region has the DNA TGTGCCAGCAGAAATATTGGGGATACGCAGTATTTT.